A selection of T cell receptor beta chains follows, all from one sample in a study of regulatory T cells in long-lasting Graves disease. TCRdb processed the multiplex PCR reads anew with MiXCR; each CDR3 protein has one entry. The data show approximately 470,000 distinct CDR3 sequences, around 20% seen once. The source material was peripheral blood mononuclear cells (PBMCs), sampled when the disease was refractory, from a patient treated with antithyroid drugs. The origin of the receptors is a female donor with Graves disease. Each CDR3 is given with its conserved first and last residue. D genes are given only for firm matches. Only some rows state a clone size, as once, few, many or a class for expanded clones.

TRBV27	-	TRBJ2-7	many	CASSFITGNEQYF	TGTGCCAGCAGTTTTATCACGGGGAACGAGCAGTACTTC
TRBV5-8	-	TRBJ1-3	-	CASTIFPTFRVRSGNIIYF	TGTGCCAGCACCATTTTCCCGACCTTTAGGGTTCGCTCTGGAAACATCATATATTTT
TRBV20-1	-	TRBJ1-2	few	CSAGRTPPATF	TGCAGTGCTGGACGGACACCGCCAGCTACCTTC
TRBV7-2	-	TRBJ2-7	many	CASSPRPYGEQYF	TGTGCCAGCAGCCCCCGACCTTATGGGGAGCAGTACTTC
TRBV6-1	TRBD1	TRBJ1-6	few	CASNVQGQANSPLHF	TGTGCCAGCAATGTACAGGGACAGGCGAATTCACCCCTCCACTTT
TRBV6-1	-	TRBJ2-2	few	CASSERETGELFF	TGTGCCAGCAGTGAGAGGGAAACCGGGGAGCTGTTTTTT
TRBV9	-	TRBJ2-2	-	CASSVDGGMDGELFF	TGTGCCAGCAGCGTAGACGGAGGGATGGACGGGGAGCTGTTTTTT
TRBV30	-	TRBJ1-5	many	CAWSIVSNQPQHF	TGTGCCTGGAGTATCGTTAGCAATCAGCCCCAGCATTTT
TRBV12-3/TRBV12-4	-	TRBJ2-2	many	CASSSSGYAGELFF	TGTGCCAGCAGTTCATCAGGGTATGCCGGGGAGCTGTTTTTT
TRBV28	-	TRBJ1-1	many	CATLGGLSVFGTEAFF	TGTGCCACCCTAGGGGGGCTTTCTGTGTTCGGCACTGAAGCTTTCTTT
TRBV5-1	TRBD2	TRBJ2-1	-	CASSLAGVSYNEQFF	TGCGCCAGCAGCTTAGCGGGAGTGTCCTACAATGAGCAGTTCTTC